These 2 T cell receptor beta chains were sequenced from one sample in a study of blood T cell repertoires in COVID-19. The protocol was immunoSEQ multiplex PCR, while the TCRdb copy is restricted to in-frame clones and leaves out a portion. The repertoire holds under 200,000 clones, with roughly 80% as singletons. The sample consisted of peripheral blood. The receptor source for this set is a man aged 25-40 years with active or convalescent COVID-19.

The chain combines TRBV9 with TRBJ2-5; D is perhaps TRBD1 (6 bases). With 3 bases removed from V and 2 bases from J, the gap between germline ends came to 11 bases. The CDR3 spans 14 residues. The V gene's germline CDR1 is SGDLS and CDR2 YYNGEE. The CDR3 is CASSAGQSQETQYF. For the CDR3, the DNA is TGTGCCAGCAGCGCAGGACAGAGTCAAGAGACCCAGTACTTC. Full variable domain (outside the CDR3, taken from reference TRBV9 and TRBJ2-5): DSGVTQTPKHLITATGQRVTLRCSPRSGDLSVYWYQQSLDQGLQFLIQYYNGEERAKGNILERFSAQQFPDLHSELNLSSLELGDSALYFCASSAGQSQETQYFGPGTRLLVL.

This chain links TRBV30 with TRBJ1-5; tentatively, D is TRBD1 (6 bases). The ends were cut back, 0 bases at V and 4 bases at J, with 16 bases in the middle. CDR1 is GTSNPN and CDR2 is SVGIG in the germline V gene (reference sequence). This CDR3 has 16 amino acids. The CDR3 loop is CAWSVTSQGKNQPQHF. CDR3 sequence (DNA): TGTGCCTGGAGTGTCACCAGCCAGGGGAAGAATCAGCCCCAGCATTTT.